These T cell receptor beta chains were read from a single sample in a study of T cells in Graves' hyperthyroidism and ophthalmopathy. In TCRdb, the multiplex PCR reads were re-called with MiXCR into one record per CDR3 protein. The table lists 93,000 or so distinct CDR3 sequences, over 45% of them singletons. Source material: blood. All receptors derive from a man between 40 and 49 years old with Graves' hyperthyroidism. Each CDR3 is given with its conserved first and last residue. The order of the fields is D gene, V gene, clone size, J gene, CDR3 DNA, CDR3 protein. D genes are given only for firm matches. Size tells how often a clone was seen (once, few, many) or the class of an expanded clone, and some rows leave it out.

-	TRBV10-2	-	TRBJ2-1	TGCGCCAGCACGGGGACCTGGTACAATGAGCAGTTCTTC	CASTGTWYNEQFF
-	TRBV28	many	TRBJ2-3	TGTGCCAGCAGCACAGGCCCCAAGCAGTATTTT	CASSTGPKQYF
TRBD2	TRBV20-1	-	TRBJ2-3	TGCAGTGCTAGACTAGCGGGGGGGCGGGTAGATACGCAGTATTTT	CSARLAGGRVDTQYF
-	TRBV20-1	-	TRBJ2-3	TGCAGTGCTAGAGATGGGACTGTTACGCAGTATTTT	CSARDGTVTQYF
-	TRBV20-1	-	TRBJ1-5	TGCAGTGCTAGACCACAGGGACTTAGCAATCAGCCCCAGCATTTT	CSARPQGLSNQPQHF
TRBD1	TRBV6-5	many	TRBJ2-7	TGTGCCAGCAGTTACACGGGCAGGGGGCAGGGCGAGCAGTACTTC	CASSYTGRGQGEQYF
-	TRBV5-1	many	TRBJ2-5	TGCGCCAGCATGGACGAGGGGACTGAGGCCGGGGAGACCCAGTACTTC	CASMDEGTEAGETQYF
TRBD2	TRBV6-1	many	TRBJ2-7	TGTGCCAGCAGTGGGGGACTAGCGGCCTACGAGCAGTACTTC	CASSGGLAAYEQYF
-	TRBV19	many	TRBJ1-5	TGTGCCAGTAGTGCCAGGGAGAGGGGCTTCAATCAGCCCCAGCATTTT	CASSARERGFNQPQHF
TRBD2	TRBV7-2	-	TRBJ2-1	TGTGCCAGCAGCTTAGGACGGGAGGACAAATATGAGCAGTTCTTC	CASSLGREDKYEQFF
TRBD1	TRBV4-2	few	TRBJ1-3	TGTGCCAGCAGCCTCCGGGACAGGGGAACTGGAAACACCATATATTTT	CASSLRDRGTGNTIYF
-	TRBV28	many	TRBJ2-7	TGTGCCAGCAGTACTCACGACACATCCTACGAGCAGTACTTC	CASSTHDTSYEQYF
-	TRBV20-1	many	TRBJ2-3	TGCAGTGCTAACCCCGGGGCGGATACGCAGTATTTT	CSANPGADTQYF
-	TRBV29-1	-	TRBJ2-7	TGCAGCTTTAGTCGATCGGGCGAGCAGTACTTC	CSFSRSGEQYF
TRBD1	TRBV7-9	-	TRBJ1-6	TGTGCCAGCAGCGCGAGGACAGGCAATTCACCCCTCCACTTT	CASSARTGNSPLHF
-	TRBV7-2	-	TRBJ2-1	TGTGCCAGCAGCTTTCGCTATGAGCAGTTCTTC	CASSFRYEQFF
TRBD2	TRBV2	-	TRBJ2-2	TGTGCCAGCAGGGGATCTGGGACTAGCGGCATTAACACCGGGGAGCTGTTTTTT	CASRGSGTSGINTGELFF
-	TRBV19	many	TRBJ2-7	TGTGCCAGTAGTAAGGACAGCGTCTACGAGCAGTACTTC	CASSKDSVYEQYF
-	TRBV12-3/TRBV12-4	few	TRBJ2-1	TGTGCCAGCAGTTTTTTCGTGTCCCCGGCGTCCAATGAGCAGTTCTTC	CASSFFVSPASNEQFF
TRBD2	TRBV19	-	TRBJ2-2	TGTGCCACTGGACTAGCGGGAGGGCCGCTCGGGGAGCTGTTTTTT	CATGLAGGPLGELFF
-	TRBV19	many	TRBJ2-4	TGTGCCAGCCGAGGGGTAGCCAAAAACATTCAGTACTTC	CASRGVAKNIQYF
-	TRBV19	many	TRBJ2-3	TGTGCCAGTAGTATTACCCAGGGGCCGGATACGCAGTATTTT	CASSITQGPDTQYF
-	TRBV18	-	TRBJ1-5	TGTGCCAGCTCACCAGACGGGAATCAGCCCCAGCATTTT	CASSPDGNQPQHF
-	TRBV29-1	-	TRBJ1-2	TGCAGCTTGGACCCCGGTACTAACTATGGCTACACCTTC	CSLDPGTNYGYTF